The next 4 T cell receptor beta chains were all read from a single sample in a study of blood T cell repertoires in COVID-19. The repertoire was sequenced with immunoSEQ multiplex PCR; TCRdb's copy has only in-frame clones and lacks some. In the table there are around 140,000 clones, about 86% of which are singletons. Input material: PBMCs or T cells enriched from blood (not recorded which). The receptor set was obtained from a man between 35 and 55 years old with acute COVID-19.

This chain joins TRBV27 and TRBJ2-1, with 8 bases fitting TRBD1. Per germline, CDR1 MNHEY and CDR2 SMNVEV (reference sequence). This CDR3 contains 15 residues. The ends lost 7 bases at V and 6 bases at J; junction bases unmatched: 11. The CDR3 DNA reads as TGTGCCAGCAACCCCGGACAGGGCCGGGGCAATGAGCAGTTCTTC. Protein product: CASNPGQGRGNEQFF.

The chain recombines TRBV7-9 with TRBJ1-2; D is unresolved. Germline V gene sequence: CDR1 SEHNR, CDR2 FQNEAQ (reference sequence). This CDR3 contains 13 residues. V lost 2 bases and J 8 bases, leaving 12 bases between the germline ends. CDR3 region: CASSLSGNWGYTF. In nucleotides, the CDR3 is TGTGCCAGCAGCTTATCGGGGAATTGGGGCTACACCTTC.

The rearrangement links TRBV18 to TRBJ1-2; TRBD1 matches at 8 bases. After removal of 6 bases from V and 3 bases from J, the junction contained 15 bases not matched to a gene. The CDR3 is made up of 17 amino acids. Germline CDR1 KGHSH, CDR2 LQKENI. The DNA of the CDR3 is TGTGCCAGCTCTTCCACGACAGGGGAGTATATTGACTATGGCTACACCTTC. This codes for CASSSTTGEYIDYGYTF.

This chain connects TRBV18 to TRBJ1-1; 7 bases agree with TRBD1. CDR1 is KGHSH, CDR2 LQKENI, per germline. The CDR3 length is 16 residues. After removal of 6 bases from V and 0 bases from J, the junction contained 10 bases not matched to a gene. The CDR3 DNA reads as TGTGCCAGCTCGCAATTTTCAGGGGGATTGAACACTGAAGCTTTCTTT. This gives the protein CASSQFSGGLNTEAFF.